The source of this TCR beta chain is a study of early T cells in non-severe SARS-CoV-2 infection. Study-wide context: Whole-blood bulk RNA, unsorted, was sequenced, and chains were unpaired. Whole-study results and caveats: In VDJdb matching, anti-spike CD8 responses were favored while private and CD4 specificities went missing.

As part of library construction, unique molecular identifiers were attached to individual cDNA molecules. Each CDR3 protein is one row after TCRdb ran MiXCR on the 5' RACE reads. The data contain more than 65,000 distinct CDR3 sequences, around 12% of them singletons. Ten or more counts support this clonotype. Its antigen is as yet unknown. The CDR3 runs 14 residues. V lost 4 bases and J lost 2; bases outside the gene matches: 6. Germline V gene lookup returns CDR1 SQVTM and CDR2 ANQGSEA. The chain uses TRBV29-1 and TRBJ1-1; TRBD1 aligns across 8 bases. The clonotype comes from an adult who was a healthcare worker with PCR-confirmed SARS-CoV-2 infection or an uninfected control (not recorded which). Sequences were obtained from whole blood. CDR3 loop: CSVGDRGGNTEAFF. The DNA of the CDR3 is TGCAGCGTTGGTGACAGGGGCGGCAACACTGAAGCTTTCTTT. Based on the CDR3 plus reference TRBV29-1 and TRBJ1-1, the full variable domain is SAVISQKPSRDICQRGTSLTIQCQVDSQVTMMFWYRQQPGQSLTLIATANQGSEATYESGFVIDKFPISRPNLTFSTLTVSNMSPEDSSIYLCSVGDRGGNTEAFFGQGTRLTVV.